This is a list of T cell receptor beta chains from one sample in a study of T cell responses to AZD1222 COVID-19 vaccine. Only in-frame clones appear in the TCRdb table, and some are missing; sequencing was by immunoSEQ multiplex PCR. Of around 140,000 clones detected, more than 70% appear once; the ten largest clones hold 2.5% to 3.5%. The input for sequencing was peripheral blood, taken on day 0 of AZD1222 vaccination. These receptors all come from an adult in good health. Each CDR3 is given with its conserved first and last residue. Each record gives: D gene, J gene, clone size, V gene, CDR3 protein, CDR3 DNA. The D gene is left open where the match is weak. Clone size is shown for a subset of rows, as once, few, many or a class of expanded clone.

.,TRBJ2-7,.,TRBV5-5,CASSYSGSPSYEQYF,TGTGCCAGCAGCTACTCAGGGTCCCCCTCCTACGAGCAGTACTTC
.,TRBJ1-2,.,TRBV3-1/TRBV3-2,CASSQEGLSNYGYTF,TGTGCCAGCAGCCAAGAAGGCCTATCTAACTATGGCTACACCTTC
.,TRBJ1-1,.,TRBV4-3,CASSQDILTENTEAFF,TGCGCCAGCAGCCAAGATATTCTGACGGAGAACACTGAAGCTTTCTTT
.,TRBJ2-7,.,TRBV12-5,CASGTGKFRGLTYEQYF,TGTGCTAGTGGTACCGGTAAGTTCCGGGGGCTTACCTACGAGCAGTACTTC
.,TRBJ1-1,.,TRBV19,CASSIVWVRKVNTEAFF,TGTGCCAGTAGTATAGTTTGGGTTAGGAAGGTGAACACTGAAGCTTTCTTT
TRBD1,TRBJ1-2,.,TRBV5-1,CASSADRGQTGYTF,TGCGCCAGCAGCGCGGACAGGGGGCAGACGGGCTACACCTTC
.,TRBJ1-1,.,TRBV19,CASSINTEAFF,TGTGCCAGTAGTATAAACACTGAAGCTTTCTTT
TRBD1,TRBJ1-2,.,TRBV5-6,CASSFPGTGGSGYGYTF,TGTGCCAGCAGCTTTCCCGGGACAGGGGGCTCCGGCTATGGCTACACCTTC
TRBD1,TRBJ1-5,.,TRBV7-2,CASSADRGIGNQPQHF,TGTGCCAGCAGCGCCGACAGGGGTATAGGCAATCAGCCCCAGCATTTT
.,TRBJ1-5,.,TRBV6-6,CASSSSGTHERQPQHF,TGTGCCAGCAGTTCTAGCGGGACACACGAACGTCAGCCCCAGCATTTT
TRBD1,TRBJ1-2,.,TRBV5-4,CASSFSGGGRLNGYTF,TGTGCCAGCAGCTTTTCAGGGGGCGGAAGATTGAATGGCTACACCTTC
.,TRBJ1-3,once,TRBV4-3,CASSQDPGRGGNTIYF,TGCGCCAGCAGCCAAGACCCGGGAAGGGGTGGGAACACCATATATTTT
.,TRBJ1-5,.,TRBV28,CASSGTFTGQPQHF,TGTGCCAGCAGTGGGACTTTCACAGGACAGCCCCAGCATTTT
TRBD2,TRBJ2-1,.,TRBV7-2,CASSLAVGGRARLNEQFF,TGTGCCAGCAGCTTAGCGGTTGGCGGGAGGGCGAGATTAAATGAGCAGTTCTTC
.,TRBJ2-5,.,TRBV7-2,CASSLVGGLYQETQYF,TGTGCCAGCAGCTTAGTTGGAGGGTTGTACCAAGAGACCCAGTACTTC
TRBD2,TRBJ2-1,.,TRBV27,CASRPGLAEHEQFF,TGTGCCAGCAGGCCGGGACTAGCGGAACATGAGCAGTTCTTC
.,TRBJ1-4,once,TRBV19,CASSIRRNEKLFF,TGTGCCAGTAGTATCCGGCGGAATGAAAAACTGTTTTTT
.,TRBJ2-7,.,TRBV20-1,CSASRDYEQYF,TGCAGTGCGTCTAGAGACTACGAGCAGTACTTC
TRBD1,TRBJ2-2,.,TRBV4-2,CASSQEQGVGGRTTGGELFF,TGTGCCAGCAGCCAAGAACAGGGGGTGGGAGGTCGGACCACCGGCGGGGAGCTGTTTTTT
TRBD1,TRBJ1-4,.,TRBV19,CASSRTGESEKLFF,TGTGCCAGTAGTCGGACAGGGGAAAGTGAAAAACTGTTTTTT
TRBD1,TRBJ1-1,.,TRBV6-2/TRBV6-3,CASSPGVGTGARSTEAFF,TGTGCCAGCAGTCCCGGAGTAGGGACAGGGGCGCGGAGCACTGAAGCTTTCTTT
.,TRBJ1-1,.,TRBV19,CASNLYGGQYTEAFF,TGTGCCAGTAACCTATACGGGGGGCAGTACACTGAAGCTTTCTTT
.,TRBJ1-1,.,TRBV7-9,CARGEVGSNTEAFF,TGTGCCAGGGGGGAGGTCGGCTCCAACACTGAAGCTTTCTTT
.,TRBJ1-1,.,TRBV6-5,CASSSIGWAEAFF,TGTGCCAGCAGTTCCATCGGGTGGGCTGAAGCTTTCTTT
.,TRBJ1-1,.,TRBV12-3/TRBV12-4,CASSHHQYTEAFF,TGTGCCAGCAGCCACCACCAATACACTGAAGCTTTCTTT
.,TRBJ1-1,.,TRBV29-1,CSVEDLGGATEAFF,TGCAGCGTTGAAGATCTCGGAGGGGCCACTGAAGCTTTCTTT
.,TRBJ1-5,.,TRBV28,CASSLSGRGGWGSQPQHF,TGTGCCAGCAGTTTATCAGGACGGGGTGGTTGGGGTTCTCAGCCCCAGCATTTT
.,TRBJ2-2,few,TRBV6-5,CASSTDRRGTGELFF,TGTGCCAGCAGTACGGACAGGCGGGGCACCGGGGAGCTGTTTTTT
.,TRBJ1-1,once,TRBV6-2/TRBV6-3,CASSYSRGRTEAFF,TGTGCCAGCAGTTACTCGCGGGGGCGGACTGAAGCTTTCTTT
.,TRBJ1-1,.,TRBV9,CASSAQGNGGTEAFF,TGTGCCAGCAGCGCCCAGGGAAACGGAGGCACTGAAGCTTTCTTT
TRBD1,TRBJ2-7,.,TRBV15,CATSRGAGGHEQYF,TGTGCCACCAGCAGAGGAGCAGGGGGCCACGAGCAGTACTTC
TRBD1,TRBJ1-2,.,TRBV11-2,CASSAIQGAHHYYGYTF,TGTGCCAGCAGCGCCATCCAGGGGGCGCATCATTACTATGGCTACACCTTC
.,TRBJ1-2,.,TRBV7-3,CASSSGQIGDGYTF,TGTGCCAGCAGCTCCGGACAGATCGGGGATGGCTACACCTTC
TRBD1,TRBJ1-2,.,TRBV15,CATSRDGQGVGYTF,TGTGCCACCAGCAGAGACGGCCAGGGGGTAGGCTACACCTTC
.,TRBJ2-7,.,TRBV7-9,CASSSPRERSYEQYF,TGTGCCAGCAGCTCCCCGCGGGAACGGTCCTACGAGCAGTACTTC
TRBD2,TRBJ2-5,.,TRBV4-2,CASSQDMSGSGETQYF,TGTGCCAGCAGCCAAGATATGAGCGGGAGTGGGGAGACCCAGTACTTC
.,TRBJ2-1,.,TRBV3-1/TRBV3-2,CASSQTFF,TGTGCCAGCAGTCAGACATTCTTC
TRBD2,TRBJ2-7,.,TRBV27,CASSPAVSGYFYEQYF,TGTGCCAGCAGTCCCGCGGTTAGCGGGTATTTCTACGAGCAGTACTTC
TRBD1,TRBJ1-2,.,TRBV10-3,CAIRETGQGRIFQTF,TGTGCCATCAGGGAAACAGGACAGGGGCGGATATTTCAGACCTTC
.,TRBJ1-1,.,TRBV19,CASGEGSYTEAFF,TGTGCCAGTGGGGAAGGTTCATACACTGAAGCTTTCTTT
.,TRBJ2-7,few,TRBV3-1/TRBV3-2,CASSQDRRVQYF,TGTGCCAGCAGCCAAGATCGGAGAGTTCAGTACTTC
.,TRBJ1-6,.,TRBV10-3,CAISDGKSSYNSPLHF,TGTGCCATCAGTGATGGGAAGAGCTCCTATAATTCACCCCTCCACTTT
.,TRBJ2-2,.,TRBV9,CASSVGARELFF,TGTGCCAGCAGCGTAGGCGCGAGGGAGCTGTTTTTT
TRBD1,TRBJ1-6,.,TRBV6-5,CASRNTGGNSPLHF,TGTGCCAGCAGAAATACAGGGGGCAATTCACCCCTCCACTTT
TRBD1,TRBJ1-1,.,TRBV20-1,CSTGGITEAFF,TGCAGCACAGGGGGCATCACTGAAGCTTTCTTT
.,TRBJ2-1,.,TRBV27,CASSLRPSQEQFF,TGTGCCAGCAGTTTAAGGCCCTCACAGGAGCAGTTCTTC
.,TRBJ1-2,.,TRBV2,CASSGPPRNYGYTF,TGTGCCAGTTCCGGGCCTCCGCGGAACTATGGCTACACCTTC
TRBD2,TRBJ2-7,.,TRBV3-1/TRBV3-2,CASSRTSGSYEQYF,TGTGCCAGCAGCCGGACTAGCGGGAGCTACGAGCAGTACTTC
.,TRBJ2-2,few,TRBV28,CASSSRGELFF,TGTGCCAGCAGTTCAAGGGGGGAGCTGTTTTTT
TRBD2,TRBJ2-2,few,TRBV5-1,CASSLVLAGHGELFF,TGCGCCAGCAGCTTGGTACTAGCGGGGCACGGGGAGCTGTTTTTT
.,TRBJ1-4,.,TRBV4-2,CASSQDPGSYEKLFF,TGTGCCAGCAGCCAAGATCCAGGGTCGTATGAAAAACTGTTTTTT